Below are 17 T cell receptor beta chains sequenced from a single sample in a study of Ad26.COV2.S vaccination and SARS-CoV-2 variants (dated by TCRdb to the early 2020s). Taken with the paper, the label for treatment or condition translates to: 15 to 20 received Ad26.COV2.S at low or high dose, single or two shots; 5 received placebo; per-sample allocation not given. For vaccine and placebo recipients, repertoires were sequenced using samples collected on day 63 after the first injection. Library preparation was by the immunoSEQ multiplex PCR assay. TCRdb retrieved this table from immuneACCESS and kept in-frame rearrangements only. Not all clones are present; in checked studies, unresolved V genes account for under half, and no reason is known for the remainder. This sample holds about 390,000 clones; 88% were observed only once. The top ten clones comprise 3.5% of the sample. Here the sequenced sample was peripheral blood, taken in a trial of Ad26.COV2.S vaccine versus placebo. These receptors all come from a person between 18 and 65 years old who received the Ad26.COV2.S COVID-19 vaccine or a placebo.

This chain joins TRBV27 and TRBJ1-2; D is undetermined. The V and J ends lost 6 bases and 0 bases respectively, with 14 bases between them. Germline assignment: CDR1 MNHEY and CDR2 SMNVEV (reference sequence). This CDR3 region has 15 residues. The CDR3 nucleotides read TGTGCCAGCAGCCCACGGGAACTAACTAACTATGGCTACACCTTC. Translated: CASSPRELTNYGYTF.

This rearrangement joins TRBV20-1 to TRBJ2-7; D not certain. The CDR3 has 11 amino acids. Trimming pared 3 bases from V and 2 bases from J, leaving 5 bases between. The germline gives CDR1 DFQATT, CDR2 SNEGSKA (reference sequence). The CDR3 sequence: CSASKTYEQYF. DNA for the CDR3: TGCAGTGCTAGTAAGACCTACGAGCAGTACTTC.

This chain uses TRBV7-9 with TRBJ1-4; possibly TRBD1 for D (6 bases). CDR1 and CDR2 (germline): SEHNR, FQNEAQ (reference sequence). V was clipped by 2 bases and J by 5 bases, with 12 bases between them. There are 15 residues in the CDR3. The DNA of the CDR3 is TGTGCCAGCAGCTTAACAGGGCACGGCAATGAAAAACTGTTTTTT. Amino acid sequence: CASSLTGHGNEKLFF.

The V gene is TRBV29-1, the J gene TRBJ2-7, with 10 positions matching TRBD1. The ends lost 8 bases at V and 6 bases at J; junction bases unmatched: 13. Germline loops: CDR1 SQVTM, CDR2 ANQGSEA. The CDR3 is made up of 14 amino acids. The CDR3 region has the DNA TGCAGCATCCGGTCCGGGACAGGGGATGGCGAGCAGTACTTC. This codes for CSIRSGTGDGEQYF.

The chain combines TRBV27 with TRBJ1-6; TRBD1 matches 11 bases. The CDR3 totals 15 residues. V was clipped by 5 bases and J by 10 bases; unmatched bases: 7. The germline V gene encodes CDR1 MNHEY and CDR2 SMNVEV (reference sequence). CDR3 amino acids: CASSTLGQGESPLHF. The CDR3 DNA reads as TGTGCCAGCAGTACTTTGGGACAGGGGGAATCACCCCTCCACTTT.

The CDR3 bases are TGCGCCAGCAGTGCGAGCTCAACCACCGGGGAGCTGTTTTTT. Residues: CASSASSTTGELFF. The gene calls are TRBV10-2 and TRBJ2-2; D is ambiguous. Germline loops: CDR1 WSHSY, CDR2 SAAADI. Between the trimmed V and J ends, which lost 4 bases and 4 bases, there was a span of 10 bases. The CDR3 consists of 14 residues.

V gene TRBV4-1 combines with J gene TRBJ1-6, with D possibly matching TRBD1 (6 bases). Trimming took 3 bases from V and 0 from J, leaving 6 bases between them. The germline gives CDR1 MGHRA, CDR2 YSYEKL. The CDR3 consists of 15 residues. CDR3 in DNA: TGCGCCAGCAGCCAGGACAGCTCCTATAATTCACCCCTCCACTTT. Protein: CASSQDSSYNSPLHF.

The chain has TRBV9 and TRBJ1-1, with a tentative D call TRBD1 (5 bases). The CDR3 extends over 13 amino acids. The germline V gene has CDR1 SGDLS and CDR2 YYNGEE. V was trimmed by 10 bases and J by 4 bases, leaving 17 bases between them. CDR3 protein: CASVGVSGTEAFF. For the CDR3, the DNA is TGTGCCTCCGTGGGGGTTTCGGGCACTGAAGCTTTCTTT.

The chain couples TRBV7-9 to TRBJ2-5, with 7 bases matching TRBD1. V lost 6 bases to trimming and J lost 2 bases; unmatched junction nucleotides: 9. Germline V CDR1 and CDR2: SEHNR, FQNEAQ (reference sequence). CDR3 length: 15 amino acids. Here the CDR3 DNA reads TGTGCCAGCAGTCGGGGACAGACAATACAAGAGACCCAGTACTTC. Translated: CASSRGQTIQETQYF.

This chain connects TRBV7-9 to TRBJ2-7; 7 bases match TRBD2. Germline V lookup: CDR1 SEHNR, CDR2 FQNEAQ (reference sequence). There are 15 residues in the CDR3. The V gene end was trimmed by 5 bases and the J gene end by 3 bases; junction bases not matched to a gene: 10. In DNA form, the CDR3 reads TGTGCCAGCAGCCCCGTGGCTAGCGGAAACTACGAGCAGTACTTC. The encoded protein is CASSPVASGNYEQYF. The full variable domain, with the rest looked up from reference TRBV7-9 and TRBJ2-7, is DTGVSQNPRHKITKRGQNVTFRCDPISEHNRLYWYRQTLGQGPEFLTYFQNEAQLEKSRLLSDRFSAERPKGSFSTLEIQRTEQGDSAMYLCASSPVASGNYEQYFGPGTRLTVT.

The chain is built from TRBV12-3 or TRBV12-4 and TRBJ1-3; D uncertain. The CDR3 has 13 amino acids. Trimming cost V 2 bases and J 9 bases, with 11 bases left between them. Here the CDR3 reads CASSLYRRSTIYF. The CDR3 DNA sequence: TGTGCCAGCAGTTTATACCGCCGGAGCACCATATATTTT.

The V gene is TRBV5-1, the J gene TRBJ2-5; 10 positions agree with TRBD1. The CDR3 runs to 15 residues. V was pared by 1 base and J by 3 bases, with 3 bases of the junction left unmatched. Germline-derived CDR1 and CDR2 are SGHRS and YFSETQ. CDR3 sequence reads: CASSLLGTGEETQYF. The CDR3 DNA reads as TGCGCCAGCAGCTTGCTCGGGACAGGGGAAGAGACCCAGTACTTC. The full variable domain, rest sourced from reference TRBV5-1 and TRBJ2-5, is KAGVTQTPRYLIKTRGQQVTLSCSPISGHRSVSWYQQTPGQGLQFLFEYFSETQRNKGNFPGRFSGRQFSNSRSEMNVSTLELGDSALYLCASSLLGTGEETQYFGPGTRLLVL.

The gene calls are TRBV5-1 and TRBJ2-2; 10 bases agree with TRBD2. Germline V lookup: CDR1 SGHRS, CDR2 YFSETQ. The CDR3 spans 15 residues. Losses at the gene ends were 4 bases for V and 5 bases for J; bases not matched to a gene: 5. CDR3 bases: TGCGCCAGCAGCCATAGCGGGGGGATTACCGGGGAGCTGTTTTTT. It yields the protein CASSHSGGITGELFF.

The rearrangement links TRBV3-1 (or the pseudogene TRBV3-2) to TRBJ2-2; 7 bases line up with TRBD1. Germline V lookup: CDR1 LGHDT, CDR2 YNNKEL (reference sequence). CDR3 length: 13 amino acids. J was trimmed by 6 bases and V by 3 bases; bases with no gene match: 1. The CDR3 DNA sequence: TGTGCCAGCAGCCACGGGACAGCCGGGGAGCTGTTTTTT. Protein product: CASSHGTAGELFF.

As for this clone: Within the sample, other DNA sequences also encode this same CDR3. V usage is TRBV3-1 (or the pseudogene TRBV3-2) and J usage is TRBJ1-1; D call uncertain. This CDR3 region has 13 residues. The V gene lost 2 bases and the J gene lost 0 bases, with 4 bases spanning the gap. Germline V gives CDR1 LGHDT, CDR2 YNNKEL (reference sequence). CDR3 protein: CASSQNLNTEAFF. Written as DNA, the CDR3 is TGTGCCAGCAGCCAAAATCTGAACACTGAAGCTTTCTTT.

As to this clone: This same CDR3 is encoded by further DNA sequences in the sample. The V and J genes are TRBV3-1 (or the pseudogene TRBV3-2) and TRBJ1-5, with D uncertain. Per the germline V gene, CDR1 is LGHDT and CDR2 is YNNKEL (reference sequence). The CDR3 is 14 amino acids. V lost 1 base, J lost 1 base, and 5 bases lay in between. CDR3 in DNA: TGTGCCAGCAGCCAAGGCAGCAGCAATCAGCCCCAGCATTTT. Translating gives CASSQGSSNQPQHF.

The chain recombines TRBV6-1 with TRBJ2-1; D is unclear. The ends were cut back, 2 bases at V and 6 bases at J, with 8 bases in the middle. This CDR3 comprises 13 residues. The V gene's germline CDR1 is MNHNS and CDR2 SASEGT. This CDR3 reads CASSENQVNEQFF. CDR3 nucleotides: TGTGCCAGCAGTGAAAATCAGGTCAATGAGCAGTTCTTC.